The 10 T cell receptor beta chains in this list originate from one sample, sequenced in a study of blood T cells in healthy people across ages. A J-beta primer mix and a sample-barcoded 5' primer were used in a second PCR of about 6 to 12 cycles. TCRdb re-derived calls from the 5' RACE reads in MiXCR, one entry per CDR3 protein. Of hundreds of thousands of distinct CDR3 sequences in the sample, under 30% were seen once. Source material: blood. Source of these receptors: a woman aged 80 or over in good health.

This clonotype was seen ten or more times. This chain connects TRBV7-2 to TRBJ1-2; perhaps TRBD1 as D (5 bases). Germline V gene sequence: CDR1 SGHTA, CDR2 FQGNSA. Trimming stripped 3 bases from V and 7 bases from J, with 9 bases between. The length of the CDR3 is 12 residues. The CDR3 loop is CASSFTGSGYTF. DNA for the CDR3: TGTGCCAGCAGCTTCACAGGCTCTGGCTACACCTTC.

The chain is built from TRBV7-9 and TRBJ2-4; D ambiguous. The end of the DNA aligns better with TRBJ2-5, so the J call may be wrong. This CDR3 is 15 amino acids long. CDR1 and CDR2 (germline): SEHNR, FQNEAQ (reference sequence). The CDR3 region is CASSFSRQSQETQYF. Written as DNA, the CDR3 is TGTGCCAGCAGCTTCTCTAGGCAATCCCAAGAGACCCAGTACTTC.

This sequence joins TRBV21-1 and TRBJ2-1. TRBV21-1 is termed a pseudogene. This CDR3 is built from 15 residues. CDR3 nucleotides: TGTGCCAGCAGCAAAATATCGAAGGGTTCGAATGAGCAGTTCTTC. Amino acids: CASSKISKGSNEQFF.

V is TRBV4-3 and J is TRBJ2-5; D remains unclear. This CDR3 spans 15 amino acids. V was clipped by 0 bases and J by 5 bases, with 13 bases between them. Germline CDR1 is LGHNA and CDR2 is YSLEER. CDR3 nucleotides: TGCGCCAGCAGCCAAGATTTCACCGCCCAGGAGACCCAGTACTTC. Its protein is CASSQDFTAQETQYF.

This clonotype was counted between two and nine times. The J gene is TRBJ1-2, the V gene TRBV30, with D possibly TRBD1 on 5 matching bases. CDR1 is GTSNPN and CDR2 is SVGIG in the germline V gene (reference sequence). Trimming took 3 bases from V and 6 from J, leaving 14 bases between them. The CDR3 has 13 amino acids. The DNA of the CDR3 is TGTGCCTGGAGATACTCAGGGACTGATGGCTACACCTTC. Protein product: CAWRYSGTDGYTF.

This clonotype came up a few times. V usage is TRBV21-1 and J usage is TRBJ2-3; the table's D call TRBD2 went unverified against the DNA. TRBV21-1 is a recognized pseudogene. The CDR3 length is 14 residues. CDR3 loop: CASIRDSSTDTQYF. In DNA form, the CDR3 reads TGTGCCAGCATACGGGACTCTAGCACAGATACGCAGTATTTT.

This clonotype was found once. Germline is not matched at one junction end, which may reflect a read error. The chain combines TRBV25-1 with TRBJ2-1; no clear D. Per the germline V gene, CDR1 is MGHDK and CDR2 is SYGVNS. The CDR3 spans 13 residues. CDR3 sequence (DNA): TGTGCCGGCAGTTCCAGGACGAACAATGGGCAGTTCTTC. Amino acid sequence: CAGSSRTNNGQFF.

This clonotype was counted between two and nine times. Here the CDR3 DNA reads TGTGCCAGCAACGCTGCGGGGGGCCCGAACACTGAAGCTTTCTTT. Protein product: CASNAAGGPNTEAFF. The gene calls are TRBV6-2 or TRBV6-3 and TRBJ1-1; weak D call: TRBD1 (6 bases). The germline gives CDR1 MNHEY, CDR2 SVGEGT. Between the trimmed V and J ends, which lost 7 bases and 1 base, there was a span of 16 bases. The CDR3 has 15 residues.

This chain connects TRBV5-1 to TRBJ1-6; D is unresolved. Germline CDR1 reads SGHRS; CDR2 reads YFSETQ. The CDR3 consists of 13 residues. V gave up 4 bases and J gave up 9 bases, with 11 bases separating them. CDR3: CASSPAKSSPLHF. The CDR3 nucleotides read TGCGCCAGCAGCCCCGCGAAGTCTTCACCCCTCCACTTT.

This clonotype was picked up many times. CDR3 in amino acids: CASSPQGAQETQYF. The CDR3 bases are TGTGCCAGCAGCCCACAGGGGGCCCAAGAGACCCAGTACTTC. The J gene is TRBJ2-5, the V gene TRBV18; 9 nucleotides match TRBD1. The ends lost 8 bases at V and 1 base at J; junction bases unmatched: 5. CDR3 size: 14 residues. The germline V gene encodes CDR1 KGHSH and CDR2 LQKENI.